This T cell receptor beta chain was identified during a study of beta chain features in type 1 diabetes. What was sequenced were expressed TCRB transcripts, since all of the isolated RNA had been reverse transcribed. Clones were read by immunoSEQ multiplex PCR, and TCRdb kept only the in-frame ones, dropping some. Of 150,000 or so clones in the sample, around a tenth were seen once. Overall study results and limits: People with Type 1 diabetes carried modestly yet significantly shorter TCRB CDR3s in all four CD4+ subsets. Relative to healthy donors, patients appeared to have naive, central memory and Treg TCRB repertoires that were more similar.

About this clone: Its antigen is not identified.

The V segment lost 1 base and the J segment 1 base; nucleotides outside the gene matches: 3. The CDR3 loop spans 17 amino acids. Germline loops: CDR1 KGHSH, CDR2 LQKENI. CD4+ naive, central memory, regulatory and stem cell-like memory cells were sorted via CD45RO/CCR7/CD25/CD127/CD95/CD27. Purity exceeding 95% was reached by all sorted populations. The chain combines TRBV18 with TRBJ2-6, with 8 bases fitting TRBD1. The sequenced sample consisted of central memory CD4+ T cells from blood. This TCR was sampled from a man between 18 and 29 years old in good health. Here the CDR3 reads CASSPLNRGSGANVLTF. DNA of the CDR3: TGTGCCAGCTCACCACTGAACAGGGGGTCTGGGGCCAACGTCCTGACTTTC.